A single TCR beta chain is shown here with its context. As yet, its antigen is unknown. Some clones are missing from TCRdb's copy, which holds only in-frame ones; the method was immunoSEQ multiplex PCR. The repertoire consists of under 50,000 clones, with roughly 86% occurring once and the leading ten covering over 6%. V lost 7 bases to trimming and J lost 10 bases; unmatched junction nucleotides: 9. The CDR3 sequence is 13 residues long. Germline CDR1 and CDR2: SGHTA and FQGTGA. This entry is derived from a study of graft-versus-host responses after intestinal transplantation. Study conclusions and caveats: Allograft clonal ratios (graft-versus-host to host-versus-graft) were high in patients who had graft-donor T cell macrochimerism.

Specimen: PBMCs, collected 267 days after transplant. The TCR comes from a human patient who received an intestinal transplant, so some T cells may come from the graft donor. J is TRBJ2-1 and V is TRBV7-3; 8 bases fit TRBD1. The CDR3 protein is CASIDRGSWEQFF. In DNA, the CDR3 is TGTGCCAGCATCGACAGGGGATCCTGGGAGCAGTTCTTC.